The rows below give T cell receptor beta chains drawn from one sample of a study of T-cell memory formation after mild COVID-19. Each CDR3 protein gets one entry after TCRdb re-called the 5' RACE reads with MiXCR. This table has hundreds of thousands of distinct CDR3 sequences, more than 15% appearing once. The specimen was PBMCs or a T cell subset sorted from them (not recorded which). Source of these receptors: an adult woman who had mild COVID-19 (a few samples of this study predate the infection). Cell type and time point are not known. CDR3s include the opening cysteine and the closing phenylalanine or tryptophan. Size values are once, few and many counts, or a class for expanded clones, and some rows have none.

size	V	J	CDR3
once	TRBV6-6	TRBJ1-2	CASSYSNTPGGYTF
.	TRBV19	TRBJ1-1	CATQGFTEAFF
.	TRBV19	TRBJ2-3	CASSRRESGADTQYF
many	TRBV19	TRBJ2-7	CASSRQANEQYF
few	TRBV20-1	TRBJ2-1	CSARKTNYNEQFF
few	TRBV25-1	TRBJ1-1	CASNGQTYTEAFF
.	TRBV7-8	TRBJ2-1	CASSLDLAGEQFF
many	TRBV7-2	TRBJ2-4	CASSSQDRGIYIQYF
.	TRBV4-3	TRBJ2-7	CASSQVSPGMSSYEQYF
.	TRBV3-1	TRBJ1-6	CASSQARGRGSPLHF
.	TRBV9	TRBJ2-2	CASSPPNGGSTGELFF